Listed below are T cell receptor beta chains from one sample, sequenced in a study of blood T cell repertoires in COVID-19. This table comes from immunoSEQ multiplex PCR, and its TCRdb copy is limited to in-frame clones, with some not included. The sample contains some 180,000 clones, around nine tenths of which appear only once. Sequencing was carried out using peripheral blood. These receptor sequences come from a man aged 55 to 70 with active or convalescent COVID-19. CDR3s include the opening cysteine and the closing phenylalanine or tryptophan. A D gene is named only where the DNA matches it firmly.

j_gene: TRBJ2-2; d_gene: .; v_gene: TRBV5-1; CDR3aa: CASSTPDRDTGELFF
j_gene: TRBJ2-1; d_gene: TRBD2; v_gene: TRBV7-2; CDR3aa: CASSPQGLAGAEQFF
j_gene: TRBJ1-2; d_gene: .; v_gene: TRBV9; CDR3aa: CASSVIPANGYTF
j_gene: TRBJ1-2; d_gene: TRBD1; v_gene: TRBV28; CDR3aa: CASNTGTGGYGYTF
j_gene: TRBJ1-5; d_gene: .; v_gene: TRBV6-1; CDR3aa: CASSDRGGNQPQHF
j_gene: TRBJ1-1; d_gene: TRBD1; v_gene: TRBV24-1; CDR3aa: CATSDTGQGSGEAFF
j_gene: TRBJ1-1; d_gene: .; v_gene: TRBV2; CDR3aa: CASEANTEAFF
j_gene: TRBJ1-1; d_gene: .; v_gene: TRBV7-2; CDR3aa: CASSSYAGTEAFF
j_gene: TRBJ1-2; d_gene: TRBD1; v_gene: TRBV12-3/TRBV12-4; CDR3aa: CASSPQGARGYTF
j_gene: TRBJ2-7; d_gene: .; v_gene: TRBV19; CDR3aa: CASSRASENYEQYF
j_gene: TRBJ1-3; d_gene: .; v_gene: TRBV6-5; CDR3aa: CASSYSQVAPTIYF
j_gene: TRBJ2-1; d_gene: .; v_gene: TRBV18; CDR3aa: CASSPFQGMGIDEQFF
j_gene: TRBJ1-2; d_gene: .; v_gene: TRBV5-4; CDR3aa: CASSLGGPEALYGYTF
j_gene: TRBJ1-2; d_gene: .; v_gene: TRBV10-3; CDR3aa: CAISESTANYGYTF
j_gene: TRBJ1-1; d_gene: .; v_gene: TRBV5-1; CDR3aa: CASSLRQGPTINTEAFF
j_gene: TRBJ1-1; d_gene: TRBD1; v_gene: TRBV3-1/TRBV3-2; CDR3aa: CASSARRTGVGNTEAFF
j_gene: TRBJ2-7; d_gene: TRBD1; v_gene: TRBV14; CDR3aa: CASSQRRQGYEQYF
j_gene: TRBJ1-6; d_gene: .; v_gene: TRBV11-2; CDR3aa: CASSRVGSSYNSPLHF
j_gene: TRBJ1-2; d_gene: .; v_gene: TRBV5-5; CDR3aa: CASSPLIGGNYGYTF
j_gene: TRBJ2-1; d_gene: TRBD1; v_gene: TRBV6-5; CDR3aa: CASSPRTGGEQFF
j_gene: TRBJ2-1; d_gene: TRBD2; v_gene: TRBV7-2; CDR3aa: CASSLREGLGYEQFF
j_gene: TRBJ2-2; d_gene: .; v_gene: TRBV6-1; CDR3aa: CASSEFLGQGNTGELFF
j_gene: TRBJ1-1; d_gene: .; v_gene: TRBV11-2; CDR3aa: CASSLSQGGNTEAFF
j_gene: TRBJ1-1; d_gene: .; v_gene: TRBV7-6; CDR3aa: CASSSSTEAFF
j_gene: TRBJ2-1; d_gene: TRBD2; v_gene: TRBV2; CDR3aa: CASGGAGGGTRNEQFF
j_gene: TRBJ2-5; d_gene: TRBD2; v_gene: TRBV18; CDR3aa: CASSNGGQETQYF
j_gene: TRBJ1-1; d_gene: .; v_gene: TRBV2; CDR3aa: CASESGGGTNTEAFF
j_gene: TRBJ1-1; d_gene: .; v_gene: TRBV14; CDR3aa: CASSQGFRGLNTEAFF
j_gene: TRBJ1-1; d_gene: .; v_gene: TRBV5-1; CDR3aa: CASSLQGNTEAFF
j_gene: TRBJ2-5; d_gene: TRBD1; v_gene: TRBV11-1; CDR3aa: CASSVNGQGGQETQYF
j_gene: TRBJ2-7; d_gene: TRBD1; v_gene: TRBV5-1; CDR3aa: CASSWTGREQYF
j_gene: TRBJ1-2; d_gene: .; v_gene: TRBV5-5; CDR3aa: CASSFSQENYGYTF
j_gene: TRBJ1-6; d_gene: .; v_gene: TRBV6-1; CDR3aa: CASSELGRGGNSPLHF
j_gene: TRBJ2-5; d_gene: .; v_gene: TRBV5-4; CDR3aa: CASSREIGLETQYF
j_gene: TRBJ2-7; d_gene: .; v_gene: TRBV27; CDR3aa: CASSLRQTQGGRTYEQYF
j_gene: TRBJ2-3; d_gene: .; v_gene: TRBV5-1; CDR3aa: CASSLRSSASTDTQYF
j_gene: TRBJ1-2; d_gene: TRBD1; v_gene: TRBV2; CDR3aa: CASSPNQGVGYGYTF
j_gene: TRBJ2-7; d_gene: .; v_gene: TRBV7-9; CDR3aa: CASSLHGGRRGYEQYF
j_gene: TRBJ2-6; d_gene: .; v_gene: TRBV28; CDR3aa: CASSPSGTALNVLTF
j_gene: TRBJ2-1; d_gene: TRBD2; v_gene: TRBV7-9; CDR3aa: CASSLGTGGGAIDEQFF
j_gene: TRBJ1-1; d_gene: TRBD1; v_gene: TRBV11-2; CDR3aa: CASSDTGGTGGPNTEAFF
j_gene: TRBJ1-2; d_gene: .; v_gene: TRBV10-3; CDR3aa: CAIENFYGYTF
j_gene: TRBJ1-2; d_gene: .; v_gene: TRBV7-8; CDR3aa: CASSLERAFYGYTF
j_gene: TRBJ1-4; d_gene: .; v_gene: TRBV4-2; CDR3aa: CASRLGVANEKLFF
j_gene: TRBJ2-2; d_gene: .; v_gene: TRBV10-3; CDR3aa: CAIRGTSRTGELFF
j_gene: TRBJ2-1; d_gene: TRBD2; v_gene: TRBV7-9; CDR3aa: CASSLRLAGGVYNEQFF
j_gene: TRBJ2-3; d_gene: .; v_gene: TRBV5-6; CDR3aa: CASSLGSGGTDTQYF
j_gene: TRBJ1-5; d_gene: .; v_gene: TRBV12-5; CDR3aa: CASGLDSGNQPQHF
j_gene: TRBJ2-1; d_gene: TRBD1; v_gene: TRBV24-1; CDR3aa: CATSEAGGNEQFF
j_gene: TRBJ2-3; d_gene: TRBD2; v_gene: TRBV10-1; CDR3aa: CASSETSGGYTAQYF
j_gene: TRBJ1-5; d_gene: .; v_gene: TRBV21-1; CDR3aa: CASSPQDPGGPQHF
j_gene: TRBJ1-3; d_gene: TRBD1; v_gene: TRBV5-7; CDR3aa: CASSLGQGGNTIYF
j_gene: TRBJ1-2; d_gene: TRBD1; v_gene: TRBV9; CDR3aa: CASSDRDRVYGYTF